This is a list of T cell receptor beta chains from one sample in a study of cytomegalovirus exposure and HLA in healthy donors. Method: immunoSEQ multiplex PCR; TCRdb's copy keeps in-frame clones and lacks some. The table lists 150,000 to 200,000 clones, about 82% of them singletons, with more than 1.1% in the top ten. Sequencing was carried out using PBMCs. All receptors derive from a woman aged 18-29 years in good health and CMV-seronegative. Both conserved end residues are part of each CDR3. The D gene is left open where the match is weak. A clone size is listed for some rows: how often the clone was seen (once, few, many), or a class if it is expanded.

j_call | d_call | cdr3_length | v_call | clone_size | cdr3_aa | cdr3_nt
TRBJ1-1 | . | 13 | TRBV6-5 | . | CASSRQGGTEAFF | TGTGCCAGCAGCCGCCAAGGAGGCACTGAAGCTTTCTTT
TRBJ1-5 | TRBD1 | 15 | TRBV6-1 | . | CASIPGQGSNQPQHF | TGTGCCAGCATCCCGGGACAGGGTAGCAATCAGCCCCAGCATTTT
TRBJ2-7 | . | 16 | TRBV27 | once | CASSLSGPHGDYEQYF | TGTGCCAGCAGTTTATCTGGGCCTCACGGGGACTACGAGCAGTACTTC
TRBJ2-1 | TRBD2 | 16 | TRBV6-6 | . | CASRNGAGGFIDEQFF | TGTGCCAGCAGGAACGGAGCGGGAGGCTTCATCGATGAGCAGTTCTTC
TRBJ2-3 | . | 14 | TRBV29-1 | once | CSVRLPTSTDTQYF | TGCAGCGTTAGACTCCCAACTAGCACAGATACGCAGTATTTT
TRBJ1-1 | TRBD1 | 12 | TRBV19 | . | CASSIRDRGAFF | TGTGCCAGTAGTATTAGGGACAGGGGCGCTTTCTTT
TRBJ2-7 | . | 15 | TRBV11-3 | . | CASSLDPSGSYEQYF | TGTGCCAGCAGCTTAGATCCTAGTGGCTCCTACGAGCAGTACTTC
TRBJ1-1 | . | 11 | TRBV27 | . | CASSLGTEAFF | TGTGCCAGCAGCCTAGGCACTGAAGCTTTCTTT
TRBJ2-7 | . | 15 | TRBV19 | . | CASSIAERDSYEQYF | TGTGCCAGTAGTATAGCAGAACGTGACTCCTACGAGCAGTACTTC
TRBJ2-7 | TRBD2 | 14 | TRBV9 | . | CASSASGTLGEQYF | TGTGCCAGCAGCGCAAGCGGGACTCTGGGGGAGCAGTACTTC
TRBJ1-3 | . | 14 | TRBV10-3 | . | CAISDRTTGNTIYF | TGTGCCATCAGTGACCGGACAACTGGAAACACCATATATTTT
TRBJ1-4 | TRBD1 | 16 | TRBV15 | . | CATSSILQGRDEKLFF | TGTGCCACCAGCAGTATTTTACAGGGGCGGGATGAAAAACTGTTTTTT
TRBJ1-3 | TRBD1 | 14 | TRBV5-4 | . | CASSLQGAGNTIYF | TGTGCCAGCAGCTTACAGGGGGCTGGAAACACCATATATTTT
TRBJ1-3 | TRBD1 | 21 | TRBV7-8 | . | CASSPLSGGGLDRFSGNTIYF | TGTGCCAGCAGCCCTCTTAGTGGTGGGGGTCTGGACAGGTTCTCTGGAAACACCATATATTTT
TRBJ2-5 | . | 14 | TRBV18 | . | CASSPPSSRETQYF | TGTGCCAGCTCACCACCGAGTTCGCGAGAGACCCAGTACTTC
TRBJ2-7 | TRBD1 | 15 | TRBV10-1 | . | CASSAGGTGNYEQYF | TGCGCCAGCAGCGCTGGGGGGACAGGGAACTACGAGCAGTACTTC
TRBJ2-1 | TRBD2 | 16 | TRBV7-9 | . | CASSRLAGGPYNEQFF | TGTGCCAGCAGCAGACTAGCGGGGGGTCCCTACAATGAGCAGTTCTTC
TRBJ1-1 | . | 15 | TRBV5-4 | . | CASSLVRGGNTEAFF | TGTGCCAGCAGCTTGGTGAGGGGAGGAAACACTGAAGCTTTCTTT
TRBJ1-4 | . | 15 | TRBV7-8 | . | CASRDFGLISEKLFF | TGTGCCAGCAGGGACTTTGGACTAATCTCGGAAAAACTGTTTTTT
TRBJ2-1 | . | 12 | TRBV6-5 | . | CASRLRTYEQFF | TGTGCCAGCAGGCTTCGGACTTATGAGCAGTTCTTC
TRBJ2-7 | TRBD1 | 15 | TRBV4-1 | . | CASSHPGQGSYEQYF | TGCGCCAGCAGCCACCCGGGACAGGGTTCCTACGAGCAGTACTTC
TRBJ2-2 | TRBD1 | 17 | TRBV9 | . | CASSLLPGQAVTGELFF | TGTGCCAGCAGCTTATTACCGGGACAGGCGGTAACCGGGGAGCTGTTTTTT
TRBJ2-2 | . | 15 | TRBV5-1 | . | CASSLSSLSAGELFF | TGCGCCAGCAGCTTGAGTAGTCTCAGCGCCGGGGAGCTGTTTTTT
TRBJ2-1 | . | 16 | TRBV13 | . | CASSGSVTRDYNEQFF | TGTGCCAGCAGCGGGAGCGTCACTAGGGACTACAATGAGCAGTTCTTC
TRBJ1-4 | . | 15 | TRBV18 | . | CASSPTGLLNEKLFF | TGTGCCAGCTCACCCACAGGGTTACTTAATGAAAAACTGTTTTTT
TRBJ1-1 | . | 14 | TRBV10-1 | . | CASSVKGRSTEAFF | TGCGCCAGCAGTGTCAAGGGGCGAAGCACTGAAGCTTTCTTT
TRBJ1-2 | TRBD1 | 14 | TRBV5-4 | few | CASSRQQGYYGYTF | TGTGCCAGCAGCCGTCAACAGGGGTACTATGGCTACACCTTC
TRBJ2-1 | . | 11 | TRBV10-3 | . | CAISEPPTLFF | TGTGCCATCAGTGAGCCCCCCACTCTGTTCTTC
TRBJ1-5 | . | 12 | TRBV10-1 | . | CASRYRDQPQHF | TGCGCCAGCAGGTACAGGGACCAGCCCCAGCATTTT
TRBJ1-2 | . | 14 | TRBV9 | once | CASSVGGSDYGYTF | TGTGCCAGCAGCGTGGGAGGGTCTGACTATGGCTACACCTTC
TRBJ2-5 | TRBD1 | 15 | TRBV28 | . | CASSRMTGLQETQYF | TGTGCCAGCAGCCGAATGACAGGGTTACAAGAGACCCAGTACTTC
TRBJ2-1 | . | 13 | TRBV19 | . | CASSMSRSGVEFF | TGTGCCAGTAGTATGAGTAGGTCAGGGGTGGAGTTCTTC
TRBJ1-2 | TRBD1 | 13 | TRBV6-1 | . | CASSDGQGGGYTF | TGTGCCAGCAGTGATGGACAGGGAGGCGGCTACACCTTC
TRBJ2-7 | TRBD1 | 16 | TRBV6-6 | . | CASSLPPGQGFYEQYF | TGTGCCAGCAGTCTACCCCCGGGACAGGGGTTCTACGAGCAGTACTTC
TRBJ1-5 | TRBD1 | 14 | TRBV6-5 | . | CASSRDRANQPQHF | TGTGCCAGCAGTCGCGACAGGGCCAATCAGCCCCAGCATTTT
TRBJ2-1 | TRBD2 | 13 | TRBV5-4 | . | CASSSGLAREQFF | TGTGCCAGCAGCTCCGGACTAGCCCGTGAGCAGTTCTTC
TRBJ1-1 | . | 15 | TRBV6-6 | . | CASTQSHTGKTEAFF | TGTGCCAGCACCCAAAGCCATACAGGGAAAACTGAAGCTTTCTTT
TRBJ2-6 | . | 17 | TRBV5-4 | once | CASSLESASSGANVLTF | TGTGCCAGCAGCTTGGAGTCTGCGAGCTCTGGGGCCAACGTCCTGACTTTC
TRBJ2-7 | . | 16 | TRBV4-2 | . | CASSQDPPRQVLGKYF | TGTGCCAGCAGCCAAGATCCCCCCCGACAGGTCCTAGGAAAGTACTTC
TRBJ2-7 | . | 14 | TRBV30 | . | CAWGGATGYYEQYF | TGTGCCTGGGGGGGGGCAACAGGGTACTACGAGCAGTACTTC
TRBJ1-1 | TRBD1 | 14 | TRBV7-8 | . | CASSAQGFFTEAFF | TGTGCCAGCAGCGCACAGGGGTTTTTTACTGAAGCTTTCTTT
TRBJ1-5 | TRBD1 | 14 | TRBV19 | . | CASSSGTGGKPQHF | TGTGCCAGTAGTTCCGGGACAGGGGGAAAGCCCCAGCATTTT
TRBJ1-2 | . | 16 | TRBV11-2 | . | CASTDRRLSRNYGYTF | TGTGCCAGCACCGACAGGCGCCTAAGCCGGAACTATGGCTACACCTTC
TRBJ2-3 | TRBD2 | 16 | TRBV5-1 | . | CASSSAGTSRTDTQYF | TGCGCCAGCAGCTCGGCCGGGACTAGCCGAACAGATACGCAGTATTTT
TRBJ2-1 | . | 12 | TRBV7-8 | once | CASSRIYNEQFF | TGTGCCAGCAGCCGTATTTACAATGAGCAGTTCTTC
TRBJ2-5 | . | 12 | TRBV6-5 | . | CASTSTRGTQYF | TGTGCCAGCACGTCGACTAGGGGGACCCAGTACTTC
TRBJ1-4 | . | 14 | TRBV18 | . | CASSPYATNEKLFF | TGTGCCAGCTCACCATATGCAACTAATGAAAAACTGTTTTTT
TRBJ2-7 | TRBD2 | 15 | TRBV13 | . | CASSLRREGRYEQYF | TGTGCCAGCAGCTTACGGCGGGAGGGGAGGTACGAGCAGTACTTC
TRBJ1-2 | . | 14 | TRBV7-9 | few | CASSLAQFPYGYTF | TGTGCCAGCAGCTTAGCTCAGTTTCCCTATGGCTACACCTTC
TRBJ2-3 | TRBD2 | 15 | TRBV27 | . | CASSFIAGATDTQYF | TGTGCCAGCAGTTTCATAGCGGGGGCCACAGATACGCAGTATTTT
TRBJ2-3 | . | 11 | TRBV6-5 | . | CASSQADTQYF | TGTGCCAGCAGCCAAGCGGATACGCAGTATTTT
TRBJ1-5 | . | 13 | TRBV30 | few | CAWSVEEAQPQHF | TGTGCCTGGAGTGTAGAAGAGGCTCAGCCCCAGCATTTT
TRBJ2-4 | TRBD2 | 18 | TRBV5-1 | . | CASSFGMAGVDAKNIQYF | TGCGCCAGCAGCTTCGGGATGGCGGGGGTAGATGCCAAAAACATTCAGTACTTC
TRBJ2-1 | TRBD2 | 14 | TRBV10-3 | . | CAITAGGSYNEQFF | TGTGCCATCACAGCGGGAGGATCCTACAATGAGCAGTTCTTC